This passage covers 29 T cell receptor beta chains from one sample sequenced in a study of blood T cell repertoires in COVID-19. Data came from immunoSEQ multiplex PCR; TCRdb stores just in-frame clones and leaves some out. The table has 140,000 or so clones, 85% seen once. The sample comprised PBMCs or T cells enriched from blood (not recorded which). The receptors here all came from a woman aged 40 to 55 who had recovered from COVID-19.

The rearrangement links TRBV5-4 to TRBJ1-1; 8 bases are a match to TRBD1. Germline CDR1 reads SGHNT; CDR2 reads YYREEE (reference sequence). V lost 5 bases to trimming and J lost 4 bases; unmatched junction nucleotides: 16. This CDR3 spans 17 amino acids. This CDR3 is CASSSTSTGVVSTEAFF. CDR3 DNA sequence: TGTGCCAGCAGTTCCACTTCGACAGGGGTAGTAAGCACTGAAGCTTTCTTT.

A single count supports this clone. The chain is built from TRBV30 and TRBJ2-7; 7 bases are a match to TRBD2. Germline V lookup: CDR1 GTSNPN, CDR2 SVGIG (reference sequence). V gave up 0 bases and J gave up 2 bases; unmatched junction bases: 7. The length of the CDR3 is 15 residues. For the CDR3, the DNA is TGTGCCTGGAGTGTACGTGGGCGGGAGACCTACGAGCAGTACTTC. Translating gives CAWSVRGRETYEQYF. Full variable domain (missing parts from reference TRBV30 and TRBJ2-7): SQTIHQWPATLVQPVGSPLSLECTVEGTSNPNLYWYRQAAGRGLQLLFYSVGIGQISSEVPQNLSASRPQDRQFILSSKKLLLSDSGFYLCAWSVRGRETYEQYFGPGTRLTVT.

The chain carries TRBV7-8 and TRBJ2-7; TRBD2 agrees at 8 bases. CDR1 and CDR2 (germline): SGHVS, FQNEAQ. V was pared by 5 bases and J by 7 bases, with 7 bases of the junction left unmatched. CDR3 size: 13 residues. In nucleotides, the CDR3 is TGTGCCAGCAGCCTAGGACTAGCTTCAGAGCAGTACTTC. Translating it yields CASSLGLASEQYF.

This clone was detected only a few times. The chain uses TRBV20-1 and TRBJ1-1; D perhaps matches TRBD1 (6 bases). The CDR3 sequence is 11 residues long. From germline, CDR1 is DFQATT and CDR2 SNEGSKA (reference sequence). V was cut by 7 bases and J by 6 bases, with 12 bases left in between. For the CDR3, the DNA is TGCAGTGTACAGGGAGAGGCTGAAGCTTTCTTT. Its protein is CSVQGEAEAFF.

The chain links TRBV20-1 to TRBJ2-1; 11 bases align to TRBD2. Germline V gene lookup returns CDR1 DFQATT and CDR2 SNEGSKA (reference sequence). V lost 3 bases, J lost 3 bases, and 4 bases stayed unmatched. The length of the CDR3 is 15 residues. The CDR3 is CSASSGTSGYNEQFF. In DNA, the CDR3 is TGCAGTGCTAGTTCCGGGACTAGCGGCTACAATGAGCAGTTCTTC.

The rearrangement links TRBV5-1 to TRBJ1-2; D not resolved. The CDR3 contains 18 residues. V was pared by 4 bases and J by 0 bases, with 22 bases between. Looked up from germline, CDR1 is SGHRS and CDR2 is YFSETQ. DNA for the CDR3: TGCGCCAGCAGCCCTAGGACCGTGGAGGACCCAGCTAACTATGGCTACACCTTC. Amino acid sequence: CASSPRTVEDPANYGYTF.

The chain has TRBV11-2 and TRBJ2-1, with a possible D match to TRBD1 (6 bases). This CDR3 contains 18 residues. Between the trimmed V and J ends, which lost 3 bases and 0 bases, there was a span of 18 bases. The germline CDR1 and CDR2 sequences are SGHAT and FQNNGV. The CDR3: CASSFSQQGPSSYNEQFF. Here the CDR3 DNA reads TGTGCCAGCAGCTTTTCCCAACAGGGTCCTAGCTCCTACAATGAGCAGTTCTTC.

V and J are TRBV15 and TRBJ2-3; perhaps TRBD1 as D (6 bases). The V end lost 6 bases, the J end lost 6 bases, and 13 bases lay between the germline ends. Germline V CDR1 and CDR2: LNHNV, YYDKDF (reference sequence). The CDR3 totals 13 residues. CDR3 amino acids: CATRGARRDTQYF. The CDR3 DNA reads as TGTGCCACCAGGGGGGCCCGCCGCGATACGCAGTATTTT.

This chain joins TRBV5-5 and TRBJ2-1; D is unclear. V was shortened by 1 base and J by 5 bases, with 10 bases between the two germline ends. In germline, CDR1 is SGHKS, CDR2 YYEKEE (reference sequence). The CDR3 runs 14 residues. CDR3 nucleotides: TGTGCCAGCAGCTTGACCACAGACAACAATGAGCAGTTCTTC. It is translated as CASSLTTDNNEQFF.

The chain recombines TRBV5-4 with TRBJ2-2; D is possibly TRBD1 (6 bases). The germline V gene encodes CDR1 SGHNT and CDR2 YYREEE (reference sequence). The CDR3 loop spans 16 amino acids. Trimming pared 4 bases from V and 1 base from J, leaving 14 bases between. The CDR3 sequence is CASSPPGQMNTGELFF. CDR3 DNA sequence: TGTGCCAGCAGCCCTCCGGGACAAATGAACACCGGGGAGCTGTTTTTT. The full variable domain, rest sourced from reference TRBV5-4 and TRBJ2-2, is ETGVTQSPTHLIKTRGQQVTLRCSSQSGHNTVSWYQQALGQGPQFIFQYYREEENGRGNFPPRFSGLQFPNYSSELNVNALELDDSALYLCASSPPGQMNTGELFFGEGSRLTVL.

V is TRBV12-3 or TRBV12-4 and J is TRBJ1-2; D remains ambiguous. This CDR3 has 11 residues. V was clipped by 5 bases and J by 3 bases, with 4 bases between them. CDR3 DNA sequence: TGTGCCAGCAGTGAGGACTATGGCTACACCTTC. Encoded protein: CASSEDYGYTF.

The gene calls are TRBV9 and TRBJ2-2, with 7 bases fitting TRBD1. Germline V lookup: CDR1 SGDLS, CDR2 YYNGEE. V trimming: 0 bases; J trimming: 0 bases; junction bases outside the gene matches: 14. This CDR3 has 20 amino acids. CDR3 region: CASSVEDLLVGGPNTGELFF. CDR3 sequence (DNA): TGTGCCAGCAGCGTAGAGGATTTGCTGGTAGGGGGCCCGAACACCGGGGAGCTGTTTTTT.

The CDR3 region has the DNA TGCGCCAGCAGCGTGGGACAGGACCGAGGCTACACCTTC. Translating gives CASSVGQDRGYTF. The V and J genes are TRBV5-1 and TRBJ1-2; 8 bases fit TRBD1. CDR3 length equals 13 residues. Per germline, CDR1 SGHRS and CDR2 YFSETQ. V shed 4 bases, J shed 8 bases, and the junction held 7 bases outside the gene matches.

CDR3 coding DNA: TGTGCCAGCAGTCCGCCCTCAGGTTTAGAGGGCAATGAGCAGTTCTTC. Protein product: CASSPPSGLEGNEQFF. The chain has TRBV5-4 and TRBJ2-1; D is possibly TRBD2 (5 bases). Germline V gene lookup returns CDR1 SGHNT and CDR2 YYREEE (reference sequence). The CDR3 has 16 residues. Trimming shortened V by 5 bases and J by 6 bases, and 21 bases separated the two germline ends.

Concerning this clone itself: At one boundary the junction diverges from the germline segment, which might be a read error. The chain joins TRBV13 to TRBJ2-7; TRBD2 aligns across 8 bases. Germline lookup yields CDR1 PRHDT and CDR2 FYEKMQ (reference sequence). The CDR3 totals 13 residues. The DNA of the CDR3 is TGTGCCAGCAGCCTAGGGACTAGCTACGAGCAGTACTTC. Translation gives CASSLGTSYEQYF.

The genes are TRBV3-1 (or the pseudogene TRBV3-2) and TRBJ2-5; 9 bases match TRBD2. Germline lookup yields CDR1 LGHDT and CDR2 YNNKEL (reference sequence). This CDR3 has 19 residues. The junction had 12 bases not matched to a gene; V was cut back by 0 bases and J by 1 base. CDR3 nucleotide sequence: TGTGCCAGCAGCCAAGACCTTCCGGGACTAGCAGGTATCCAAGAGACCCAGTACTTC. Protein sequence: CASSQDLPGLAGIQETQYF.

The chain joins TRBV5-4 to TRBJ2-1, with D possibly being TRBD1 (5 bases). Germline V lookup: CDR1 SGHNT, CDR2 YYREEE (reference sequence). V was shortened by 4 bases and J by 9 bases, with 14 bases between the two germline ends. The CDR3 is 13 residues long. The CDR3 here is CASSKKGFGEQFF. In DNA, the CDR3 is TGTGCCAGCAGCAAAAAGGGGTTCGGTGAGCAGTTCTTC.

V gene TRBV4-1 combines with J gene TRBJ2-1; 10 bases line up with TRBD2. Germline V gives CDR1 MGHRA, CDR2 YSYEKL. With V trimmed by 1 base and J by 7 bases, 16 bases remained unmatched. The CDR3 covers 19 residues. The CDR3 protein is CASSQVQRGGGSGRNEQFF. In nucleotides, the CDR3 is TGCGCCAGCAGCCAAGTCCAGCGGGGGGGCGGTTCAGGGCGGAATGAGCAGTTCTTC.

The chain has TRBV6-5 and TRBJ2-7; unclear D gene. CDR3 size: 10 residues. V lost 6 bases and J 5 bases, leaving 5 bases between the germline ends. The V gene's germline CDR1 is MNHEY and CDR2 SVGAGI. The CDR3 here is CASRRNEQYF. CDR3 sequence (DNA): TGTGCCAGCAGGAGAAACGAGCAGTACTTC.

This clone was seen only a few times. CDR3 bases: TGTGCCAGCAGCCACTCACCGACAGCCCCCGAGGACTATGGCTACACCTTC. Protein sequence: CASSHSPTAPEDYGYTF. The chain is built from TRBV4-2 and TRBJ1-2; possible D gene TRBD1, 5 bases. The germline V and J ends were trimmed by 3 bases and 3 bases, with 20 bases remaining between them. The CDR3 consists of 17 residues. The germline gives CDR1 LGHNA, CDR2 YNFKEQ.

This CDR3 is CASSPPGLGQPQHF. DNA of the CDR3: TGTGCCAGCAGCCCGCCAGGGTTGGGGCAGCCCCAGCATTTT. V gene TRBV7-8 combines with J gene TRBJ1-5; tentatively, D is TRBD1 (5 bases). V was clipped by 5 bases and J by 7 bases, with 15 bases between them. Germline CDR1 and CDR2: SGHVS and FQNEAQ. The CDR3 has 14 amino acids.

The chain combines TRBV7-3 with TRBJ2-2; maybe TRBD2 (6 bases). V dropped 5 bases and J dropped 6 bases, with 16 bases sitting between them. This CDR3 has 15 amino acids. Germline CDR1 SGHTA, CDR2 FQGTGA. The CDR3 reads CASSPGTPTPGELFF. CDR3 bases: TGTGCCAGCAGCCCGGGGACTCCCACCCCCGGGGAGCTGTTTTTT.

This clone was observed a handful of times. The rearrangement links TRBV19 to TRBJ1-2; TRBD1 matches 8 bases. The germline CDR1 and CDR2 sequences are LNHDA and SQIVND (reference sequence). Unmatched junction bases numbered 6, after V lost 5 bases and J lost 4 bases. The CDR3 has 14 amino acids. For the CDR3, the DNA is TGTGCCAGTAGTGGGACAGGAGTGAGCTATGGCTACACCTTC. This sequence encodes CASSGTGVSYGYTF.

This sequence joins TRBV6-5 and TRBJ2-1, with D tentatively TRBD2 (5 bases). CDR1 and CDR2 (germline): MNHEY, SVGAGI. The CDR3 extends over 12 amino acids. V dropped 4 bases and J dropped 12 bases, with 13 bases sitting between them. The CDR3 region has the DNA TGTGCCAGCAGTTCGGACCGGGGTACGCAGTTCTTC. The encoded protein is CASSSDRGTQFF.

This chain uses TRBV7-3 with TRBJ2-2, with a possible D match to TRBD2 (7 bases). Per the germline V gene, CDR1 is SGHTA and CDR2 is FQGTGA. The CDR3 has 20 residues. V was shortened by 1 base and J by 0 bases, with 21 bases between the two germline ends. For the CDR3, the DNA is TGTGCCAGCAGCTTAATAGGGGGGGATCTAGCGGAACCGAACACCGGGGAGCTGTTTTTT. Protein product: CASSLIGGDLAEPNTGELFF.

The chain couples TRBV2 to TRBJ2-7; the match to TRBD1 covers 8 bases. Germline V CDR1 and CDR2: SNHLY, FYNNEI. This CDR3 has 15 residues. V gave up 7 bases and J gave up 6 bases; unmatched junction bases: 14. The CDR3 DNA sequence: TGTGCCAGCAATAGACTCGTGACAGGGGTCGGCGAGCAGTACTTC. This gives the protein CASNRLVTGVGEQYF.

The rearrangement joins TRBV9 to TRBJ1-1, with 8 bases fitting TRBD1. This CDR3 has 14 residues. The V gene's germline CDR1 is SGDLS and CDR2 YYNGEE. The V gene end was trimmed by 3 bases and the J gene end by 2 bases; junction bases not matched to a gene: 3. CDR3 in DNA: TGTGCCAGCAGCGCTGACAGGGGAAACACTGAAGCTTTCTTT. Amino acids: CASSADRGNTEAFF.

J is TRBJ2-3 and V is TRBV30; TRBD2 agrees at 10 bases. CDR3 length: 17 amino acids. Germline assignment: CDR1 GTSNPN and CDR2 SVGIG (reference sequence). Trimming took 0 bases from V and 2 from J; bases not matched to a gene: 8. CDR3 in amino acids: CAWSVWDGLAATDTQYF. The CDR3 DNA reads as TGTGCCTGGAGTGTATGGGATGGACTAGCGGCCACAGATACGCAGTATTTT.

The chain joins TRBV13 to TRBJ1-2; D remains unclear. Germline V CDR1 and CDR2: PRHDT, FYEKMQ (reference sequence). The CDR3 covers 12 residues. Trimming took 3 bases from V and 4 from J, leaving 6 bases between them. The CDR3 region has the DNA TGTGCCAGCAGCTTGAGAGCCTATGGCTACACCTTC. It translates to CASSLRAYGYTF.